One and the same sample provided the 18 T cell receptor beta chains below, sequenced in a study of blood T cells in healthy people across ages. A second PCR of 7 to 11 cycles used a sample-barcoded 5' primer and a J-beta primer mix. TCRdb called the 5' RACE reads again in MiXCR, with one record for every CDR3 protein. There are roughly 860,000 distinct CDR3 sequences in the sample; roughly 60% occur only once, and roughly 26% lies in the top ten. Material: blood. The receptors here all came from a man aged 25-40 years in good health.

The chain uses TRBV20-1 and TRBJ1-4; D remains unclear. Trimming stripped 3 bases from V and 0 bases from J, with 8 bases between. The CDR3 loop spans 14 amino acids. Germline assignment: CDR1 DFQATT and CDR2 SNEGSKA (reference sequence). CDR3 residues: CSASPPATNEKLFF. The CDR3 nucleotides are TGCAGTGCTAGTCCTCCGGCAACTAATGAAAAACTGTTTTTT.

In this sample, this clonotype turned up a few times. V is TRBV20-1 and J is TRBJ1-5; 8 nucleotides match TRBD1. CDR3 length equals 14 residues. The V and J ends lost 7 bases and 4 bases, in that order; junction bases with no gene match: 9. The germline V gene has CDR1 DFQATT and CDR2 SNEGSKA (reference sequence). In nucleotides, the CDR3 is TGCAGTGTCCCAGGGACAGGCCTAAATCAGCCCCAGCATTTT. This codes for CSVPGTGLNQPQHF.

The V call is TRBV6-9, the J call TRBJ2-7, with 7 bases lining up with TRBD2. Germline V gene lookup returns CDR1 MNHGY and CDR2 SVAAGI. V dropped 3 bases and J dropped 5; count of bases not matched to a gene: 10. The CDR3 is 15 amino acids. CDR3: CASSYSAGREDEQYF. The CDR3 region has the DNA TGTGCCAGCAGTTACTCGGCAGGGAGGGAGGACGAGCAGTACTTC.

This clonotype appeared a single time. This chain connects TRBV5-1 to TRBJ1-1; weak D call: TRBD1 (6 bases). The CDR3 is 16 amino acids. Germline assignment: CDR1 SGHRS and CDR2 YFSETQ. Trimming shortened V by 4 bases and J by 1 base, and 17 bases separated the two germline ends. CDR3 DNA sequence: TGCGCCAGCAGCCCTCTTCAGGGGATTAAGAACACTGAAGCTTTCTTT. Translated, it gives CASSPLQGIKNTEAFF.

This clonotype has more than one count but fewer than ten. The chain is built from TRBV7-9 and TRBJ2-1, with D perhaps matching TRBD2 (6 bases). The germline V and J ends were trimmed by 6 bases and 6 bases, with 18 bases remaining between them. Germline CDR1 is SEHNR and CDR2 is FQNEAQ (reference sequence). The CDR3 contains 15 residues. This CDR3 reads CASRQAGSLTNEQFF. The CDR3 nucleotides read TGTGCCAGCAGACAAGCCGGGAGTCTAACCAATGAGCAGTTCTTC.

This clonotype was observed a few times. The chain joins TRBV20-1 to TRBJ2-4, with no clear D. With 2 bases removed from V and 6 bases from J, the gap between germline ends came to 8 bases. The V gene's germline CDR1 is DFQATT and CDR2 SNEGSKA (reference sequence). The CDR3 covers 12 residues. The CDR3 region has the DNA TGCAGTGCTAGACAGACTGCAAACATTCAGTACTTC. It yields the protein CSARQTANIQYF.

Note on this clonotype: A read error is likely, as this CDR3 ends without the conserved phenylalanine or tryptophan. The rearrangement links TRBV28 to TRBJ1-2, with TRBD1 as a possible D gene (6 bases). Germline values: CDR1 MDHEN, CDR2 SYDVKM. V was cut by 3 bases and J by 8 bases, with 13 bases left in between. This CDR3 is 13 amino acids long. CDR3 DNA: TGTGCCAGCAGTTTTAACAGGGCTCGCGGCTACACCCTC. Translating gives CASSFNRARGYTL.

V is TRBV29-1 and J is TRBJ1-2; D is ambiguous. The V and J ends lost 6 bases and 4 bases respectively, with 12 bases between them. CDR1 and CDR2 from the germline V gene are SQVTM and ANQGSEA. CDR3 size: 12 residues. CDR3 nucleotide sequence: TGCAGCGTGTTTGATCCCTCCTATGGCTACACCTTC. This gives the protein CSVFDPSYGYTF.

V is TRBV25-1 and J is TRBJ2-3; 7 positions match TRBD2. Germline V gene sequence: CDR1 MGHDK, CDR2 SYGVNS. This CDR3 comprises 15 residues. V shed 3 bases and J 2 bases; nucleotides not matched to a gene: 5. The CDR3 DNA reads TGTGCCAGCAGTGATAGTCGGGGGGTCACAGATACGCAGTATTTT. Translating gives CASSDSRGVTDTQYF. Looking up the rest from reference TRBV25-1 and TRBJ2-3 gives the full variable domain: EADIYQTPRYLVIGTGKKITLECSQTMGHDKMYWYQQDPGMELHLIHYSYGVNSTEKGDLSSESTVSRIRTEHFPLTLESARPSHTSQYLCASSDSRGVTDTQYFGPGTRLTVL.

This clonotype was observed a few times. The chain links TRBV20-1 to TRBJ2-7, with 8 nucleotides matching TRBD2. This CDR3 has 14 amino acids. Germline V gives CDR1 DFQATT, CDR2 SNEGSKA (reference sequence). V dropped 5 bases and J dropped 0; count of bases not matched to a gene: 6. The CDR3 nucleotides read TGCAGTGCTGAAACGGGGGGGAGCTCCTACGAGCAGTACTTC. Translated: CSAETGGSSYEQYF.

This clonotype turned up a few times. The V call is TRBV6-1, the J call TRBJ1-5; possible D gene TRBD1, 6 bases. The germline V and J ends were trimmed by 5 bases and 3 bases, with 17 bases remaining between them. The CDR3 spans 16 residues. Germline loops: CDR1 MNHNS, CDR2 SASEGT. The CDR3 bases are TGTGCCAGCAGTTTCGATAGGGGACATCCCAATCAGCCCCAGCATTTT. It is translated as CASSFDRGHPNQPQHF.

The J gene is TRBJ2-7, the V gene TRBV4-2, with TRBD2 matching 11 bases. Germline V gene data show CDR1 as LGHNA and CDR2 as YNFKEQ. The CDR3 totals 15 residues. V lost 1 base and J lost 2; bases outside the gene matches: 1. CDR3: CASSQALAGAYEQYF. CDR3 coding DNA: TGTGCCAGCAGCCAAGCACTAGCGGGGGCCTACGAGCAGTACTTC.

V and J are TRBV12-3 or TRBV12-4 and TRBJ2-7; tentatively, D is TRBD1 (6 bases). The CDR3 is 16 residues long. V lost 0 bases and J 5 bases, leaving 17 bases between the germline ends. CDR3 sequence (DNA): TGTGCCAGCAGTTTAGCGATGGGCAGGGGTATCGACGAGCAGTACTTC. This translates into CASSLAMGRGIDEQYF.

The chain joins TRBV5-1 to TRBJ2-7; D is tentatively TRBD1 or TRBD2 (5 bases each). Germline CDR1 is SGHRS and CDR2 is YFSETQ. The CDR3 is 14 residues long. Trimming pared 5 bases from V and 1 base from J, leaving 13 bases between. The CDR3 is CASRARDGSYEQYF. DNA of the CDR3: TGCGCCAGCAGGGCAAGGGACGGATCCTACGAGCAGTACTTC. Using reference TRBV5-1 and TRBJ2-7 for the parts outside the CDR3, the full variable domain is KAGVTQTPRYLIKTRGQQVTLSCSPISGHRSVSWYQQTPGQGLQFLFEYFSETQRNKGNFPGRFSGRQFSNSRSEMNVSTLELGDSALYLCASRARDGSYEQYFGPGTRLTVT.

This chain links TRBV18 with TRBJ2-1, with 9 nucleotides matching TRBD2. The CDR3 totals 15 residues. Germline CDR1 and CDR2: KGHSH and LQKENI. The V gene end was trimmed by 5 bases and the J gene end by 2 bases; junction bases not matched to a gene: 4. The CDR3 region has the DNA TGTGCCAGCTCAGTAGCGGGGGTCACCTACAATGAGCAGTTCTTC. Amino acids: CASSVAGVTYNEQFF.

This rearrangement joins TRBV7-2 to TRBJ1-4; 7 bases match TRBD1. The CDR3 has 15 amino acids. The V gene's germline CDR1 is SGHTA and CDR2 FQGNSA. V gave up 2 bases and J gave up 6 bases; unmatched junction bases: 6. The CDR3 coding sequence is TGTGCCAGCAGCTTACAGACAGGGCACCATGAAAAACTGTTTTTT. Its translation: CASSLQTGHHEKLFF. The full variable domain, completed using reference TRBV7-2 and TRBJ1-4, is GAGVSQSPSNKVTEKGKDVELRCDPISGHTALYWYRQSLGQGLEFLIYFQGNSAPDKSGLPSDRFSAERTGGSVSTLTIQRTQQEDSAVYLCASSLQTGHHEKLFFGSGTQLSVL.

V is TRBV7-2 and J is TRBJ2-3, with 9 bases that match TRBD2. The ends lost 1 base at V and 2 bases at J; junction bases unmatched: 4. The CDR3 consists of 16 residues. CDR1 and CDR2 from the germline V gene are SGHTA and FQGNSA. Written as DNA, the CDR3 is TGTGCCAGCAGCTTAGTAGCGGGGGCCTCCACAGATACGCAGTATTTT. This codes for CASSLVAGASTDTQYF.

This clonotype was picked up a small number of times. V is TRBV28 and J is TRBJ2-3; D remains ambiguous. The CDR3 loop spans 13 amino acids. Germline V gene lookup returns CDR1 MDHEN and CDR2 SYDVKM. V dropped 2 bases and J dropped 4 bases, with 7 bases sitting between them. The CDR3 is CASSLQPPDTQYF. CDR3 coding DNA: TGTGCCAGCAGTTTACAGCCCCCAGATACGCAGTATTTT. Supplemented by reference TRBV28 and TRBJ2-3, the full variable domain reads DVKVTQSSRYLVKRTGEKVFLECVQDMDHENMFWYRQDPGLGLRLIYFSYDVKMKEKGDIPEGYSVSREKKERFSLILESASTNQTSMYLCASSLQPPDTQYFGPGTRLTVL.